This T cell receptor beta chain was identified in a study of cytomegalovirus exposure and HLA in healthy donors. In germline, CDR1 is SGHDT, CDR2 YYEEEE. Trimming cost V 0 bases and J 7 bases, with 22 bases left between them. The CDR3 spans 17 residues. Overall study results and limits: A later analysis found TCR association rates differed by HLA locus, highest for DRB1 and lowest for HLA-C.

The PCR employed 60 Vbeta primers together with 13 Jbeta primers. TCRdb keeps only in-frame clones here, not all; method: immunoSEQ multiplex PCR. There are 100,000 to 150,000 clones in the sample; just over 70% occur only once, and about 2.4% lies in the top ten. This clone occurred a few times. Its antigen is unknown. This receptor was obtained from a woman in her sixties in good health and CMV-seropositive. V is TRBV5-6 and J is TRBJ2-5, with a tentative D call TRBD2 (5 bases). Sequenced input: PBMCs. The CDR3 sequence: CASSLALSGGGVGTQYF. CDR3 DNA: TGTGCCAGCAGCTTGGCCCTCAGTGGAGGTGGAGTTGGGACCCAGTACTTC. The complete variable domain, with remaining parts taken from reference TRBV5-6 and TRBJ2-5, reads DAGVTQSPTHLIKTRGQQVTLRCSPKSGHDTVSWYQQALGQGPQFIFQYYEEEERQRGNFPDRFSGHQFPNYSSELNVNALLLGDSALYLCASSLALSGGGVGTQYFGPGTRLLVL.